Listed below are T cell receptor beta chains from one sample, sequenced in a study of cytomegalovirus exposure and HLA in healthy donors. Data came from immunoSEQ multiplex PCR; TCRdb stores just in-frame clones and leaves some out. This table has some 170,000 clones, 80% appearing once. The sequenced sample was PBMCs. The receptors were gathered from a man aged 18 to 30 in good health and CMV-seropositive. CDR3s include the opening cysteine and the closing phenylalanine or tryptophan. Fields, in order: clone size, V gene, D gene, J gene, CDR3 protein, CDR3 DNA. A D gene is named only where the DNA matches it firmly. Size tells how often a clone was seen (once, few, many) or the class of an expanded clone, and some rows leave it out.

>few|TRBV20-1|NA|TRBJ2-7
CSAQAGHEQYF
TGCAGTGCCCAGGCCGGCCACGAGCAGTACTTC
>NA|TRBV2|TRBD1|TRBJ2-5
CASSLQRDRRETQYF
TGTGCCAGCAGTTTGCAACGGGACAGAAGGGAGACCCAGTACTTC
>few|TRBV29-1|TRBD1|TRBJ2-3
CSVTGQGLDTQYF
TGCAGCGTTACAGGACAGGGGTTGGATACGCAGTATTTT
>NA|TRBV27|NA|TRBJ2-1
CASSFRRSHNEQFF
TGTGCCAGCAGTTTCCGCAGGTCCCACAATGAGCAGTTCTTC
>NA|TRBV11-2|NA|TRBJ1-2
CASSLIRTAYGYTF
TGTGCCAGCAGCTTAATAAGGACAGCCTATGGCTACACCTTC
>NA|TRBV30|TRBD1|TRBJ1-3
CAWRGDRAGNTIYF
TGTGCCTGGAGAGGGGACAGGGCGGGAAACACCATATATTTT
>NA|TRBV7-2|NA|TRBJ2-1
CASSLLAPYNEQFF
TGTGCCAGCAGCTTACTGGCACCCTACAATGAGCAGTTCTTC
>few|TRBV4-1|TRBD2|TRBJ2-7
CASSREGLAPYEQYF
TGCGCCAGCAGCCGGGAGGGACTAGCACCCTACGAGCAGTACTTC
>NA|TRBV30|NA|TRBJ1-1
CAWRKFILGAFF
TGTGCCTGGAGAAAATTTATACTCGGAGCTTTCTTT
>NA|TRBV6-5|TRBD1|TRBJ2-3
CASSYGQGESTDTQYF
TGTGCCAGCAGTTACGGACAGGGTGAAAGCACAGATACGCAGTATTTT
>NA|TRBV7-6|TRBD1|TRBJ2-5
CASSRRTGVTAQTQYF
TGTGCCAGCAGCCGAAGGACAGGGGTCACCGCGCAGACCCAGTACTTC
>few|TRBV12-5|TRBD2|TRBJ2-1
CASLLAGAYNEQFF
TGTGCTAGTCTTCTAGCGGGAGCTTACAATGAGCAGTTCTTC
>NA|TRBV10-1|TRBD1|TRBJ2-5
CASSTDRGHGETQYF
TGCGCCAGCAGTACCGACAGGGGGCATGGAGAGACCCAGTACTTC
>NA|TRBV11-3|TRBD1|TRBJ2-2
CASSLRQGNTGELFF
TGTGCCAGCAGCTTGCGACAGGGGAACACCGGGGAGCTGTTTTTT
>NA|TRBV6-5|TRBD1|TRBJ1-3
CASSSGTGGGGNTIYF
TGTGCCAGCAGTTCAGGGACAGGGGGCGGTGGAAACACCATATATTTT
>few|TRBV4-1|NA|TRBJ2-4
CASSQDAGEWNIQYF
TGCGCCAGCAGCCAAGACGCAGGGGAGTGGAACATTCAGTACTTC
>NA|TRBV14|NA|TRBJ2-3
CASSQPRLRRGTDTQYF
TGTGCCAGCAGCCAACCCCGGCTGAGGAGAGGAACAGATACGCAGTATTTT